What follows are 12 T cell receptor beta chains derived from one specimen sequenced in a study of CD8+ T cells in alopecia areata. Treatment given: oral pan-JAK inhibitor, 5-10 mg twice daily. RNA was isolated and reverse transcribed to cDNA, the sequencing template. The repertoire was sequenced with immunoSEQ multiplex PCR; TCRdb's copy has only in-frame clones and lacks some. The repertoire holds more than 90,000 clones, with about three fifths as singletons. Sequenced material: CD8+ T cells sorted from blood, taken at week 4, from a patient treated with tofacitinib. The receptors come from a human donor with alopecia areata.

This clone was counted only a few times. The CDR3 reads CSVQGGTSYEQYF. The CDR3 DNA is TGCAGCGTCCAAGGCGGGACTAGTTACGAGCAGTACTTC. The chain joins TRBV29-1 to TRBJ2-7; TRBD2 agrees at 8 bases. There are 13 residues in the CDR3. V lost 6 bases, J lost 4 bases, and 8 bases stayed unmatched. Germline V CDR1 and CDR2: SQVTM, ANQGSEA.

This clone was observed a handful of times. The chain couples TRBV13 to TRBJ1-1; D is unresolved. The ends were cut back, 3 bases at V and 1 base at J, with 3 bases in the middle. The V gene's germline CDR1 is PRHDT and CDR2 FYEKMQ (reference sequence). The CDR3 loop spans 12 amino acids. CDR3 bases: TGTGCCAGCAGCTTTGCGAACACTGAAGCTTTCTTT. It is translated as CASSFANTEAFF.

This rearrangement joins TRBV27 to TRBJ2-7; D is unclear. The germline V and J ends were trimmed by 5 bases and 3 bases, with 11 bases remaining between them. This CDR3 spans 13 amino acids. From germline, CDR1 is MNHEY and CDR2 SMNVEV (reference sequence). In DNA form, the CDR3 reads TGTGCCAGCAGTCCCGAAGTAGGCTACGAGCAGTACTTC. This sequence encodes CASSPEVGYEQYF.

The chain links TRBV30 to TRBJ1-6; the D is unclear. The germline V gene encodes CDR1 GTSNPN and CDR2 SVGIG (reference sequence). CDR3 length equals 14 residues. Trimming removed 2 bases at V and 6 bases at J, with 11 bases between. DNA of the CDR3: TGTGCCTGGAGTCCGGGAGCCGGTAATTCACCCCTCCACTTT. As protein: CAWSPGAGNSPLHF.

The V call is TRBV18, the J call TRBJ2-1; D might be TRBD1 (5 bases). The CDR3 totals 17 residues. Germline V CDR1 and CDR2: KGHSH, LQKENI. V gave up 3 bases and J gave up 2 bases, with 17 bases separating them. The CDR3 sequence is CASSPDNTGPTYNEQFF. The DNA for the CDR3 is TGTGCCAGCTCACCGGACAATACAGGACCCACCTACAATGAGCAGTTCTTC.

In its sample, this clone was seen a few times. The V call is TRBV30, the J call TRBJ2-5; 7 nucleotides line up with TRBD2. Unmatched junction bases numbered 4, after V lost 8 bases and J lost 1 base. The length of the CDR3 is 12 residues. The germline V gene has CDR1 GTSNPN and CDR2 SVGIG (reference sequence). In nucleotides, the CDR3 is TGTGCCGGGGGGGACTCCCAAGAGACCCAGTACTTC. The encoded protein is CAGGDSQETQYF.

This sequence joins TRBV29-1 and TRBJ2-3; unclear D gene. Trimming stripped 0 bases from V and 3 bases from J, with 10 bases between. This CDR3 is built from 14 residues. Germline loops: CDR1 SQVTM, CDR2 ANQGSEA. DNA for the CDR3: TGCAGCGTTGAAGACCCAATGGGAACAGATACGCAGTATTTT. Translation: CSVEDPMGTDTQYF.

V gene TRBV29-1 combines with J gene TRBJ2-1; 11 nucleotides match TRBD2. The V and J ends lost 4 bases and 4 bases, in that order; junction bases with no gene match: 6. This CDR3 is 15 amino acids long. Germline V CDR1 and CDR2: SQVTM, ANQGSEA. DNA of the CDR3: TGCAGCGTTGTGGGGCTAGCGGGGGGATACAATGAGCAGTTCTTC. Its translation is CSVVGLAGGYNEQFF.

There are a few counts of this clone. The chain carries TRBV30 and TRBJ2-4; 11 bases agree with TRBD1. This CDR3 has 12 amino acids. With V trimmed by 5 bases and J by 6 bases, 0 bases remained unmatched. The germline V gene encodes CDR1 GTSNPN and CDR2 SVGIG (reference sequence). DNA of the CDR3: TGTGCCTGGGGGACAGGGGGAAACATTCAGTACTTC. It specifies CAWGTGGNIQYF.

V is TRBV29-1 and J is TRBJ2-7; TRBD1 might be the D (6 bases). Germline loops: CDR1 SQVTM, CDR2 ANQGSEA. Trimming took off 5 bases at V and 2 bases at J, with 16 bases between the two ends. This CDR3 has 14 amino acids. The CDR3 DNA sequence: TGCAGCGTTCAGGATGGGCAGGGGACCTACGAGCAGTACTTC. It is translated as CSVQDGQGTYEQYF.

In DNA form, the CDR3 reads TGTGCCAGCAGCCTTAATTACGAGCAGTACTTC. Translating gives CASSLNYEQYF. The chain carries TRBV7-6 and TRBJ2-7; D unclear. The CDR3 is made up of 11 amino acids. Trimming left V 5 bases short and J 4 bases short, with 6 bases between. Germline CDR1 reads SGHVS; CDR2 reads FNYEAQ. Supplemented by reference TRBV7-6 and TRBJ2-7, the full variable domain reads GAGVSQSPRYKVTKRGQDVALRCDPISGHVSLYWYRQALGQGPEFLTYFNYEAQQDKSGLPNDRFSAERPEGSISTLTIQRTEQRDSAMYRCASSLNYEQYFGPGTRLTVT.

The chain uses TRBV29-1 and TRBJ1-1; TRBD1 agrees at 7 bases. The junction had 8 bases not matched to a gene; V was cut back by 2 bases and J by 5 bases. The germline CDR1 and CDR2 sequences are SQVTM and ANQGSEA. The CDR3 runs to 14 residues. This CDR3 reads CSVEFLGRGTEAFF. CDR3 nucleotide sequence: TGCAGCGTTGAATTCCTGGGCAGGGGGACTGAAGCTTTCTTT.